The 17 T cell receptor beta chains in this list originate from one sample, sequenced in a study of OX40 agonist ivuxolimab in advanced cancers. Some clones are missing from TCRdb's copy, which holds only in-frame ones; the method was immunoSEQ multiplex PCR. The sample has 60,000 to 85,000 clones; about 89% are singletons. Sequences were derived from CD4+ or CD8+ T cells sorted from blood, sampled in a trial of the OX40 agonist ivuxolimab. The receptors shown here come from an adult with an advanced solid tumor such as melanoma, head and neck, liver or kidney cancer.

The genes are TRBV7-6 and TRBJ2-7; D perhaps matches TRBD2 (6 bases). This CDR3 region has 13 residues. Between the trimmed V and J ends, which lost 5 bases and 3 bases, there was a span of 11 bases. In germline, CDR1 is SGHVS, CDR2 FNYEAQ. The CDR3 region is CASSAGTVYEQYF. The CDR3 DNA sequence: TGTGCCAGCAGCGCTGGGACTGTCTACGAGCAGTACTTC.

V gene TRBV5-4 combines with J gene TRBJ1-1; unclear D gene. V lost 1 base, J lost 3 bases, and 13 bases lay in between. CDR1 is SGHNT and CDR2 is YYREEE in the germline V gene (reference sequence). This CDR3 is 15 amino acids long. CDR3 sequence (DNA): TGTGCCAGCAGCTTGCTAGGCGCAGACTACACTGAAGCTTTCTTT. Protein sequence: CASSLLGADYTEAFF.

This rearrangement joins TRBV7-6 to TRBJ2-6, with a possible D match to TRBD1 (6 bases). CDR1 is SGHVS, CDR2 FNYEAQ, per germline. With 5 bases removed from V and 0 bases from J, the gap between germline ends came to 11 bases. CDR3 size: 16 residues. The CDR3 region has the DNA TGTGCCAGCAGCCTAGGACAGTACTCTGGGGCCAACGTCCTGACTTTC. This sequence encodes CASSLGQYSGANVLTF.

The rearrangement uses TRBV7-2 and TRBJ1-4; D is possibly TRBD1 (5 bases). Trimming stripped 5 bases from V and 3 bases from J, with 13 bases between. CDR3 length equals 15 residues. Looked up from germline, CDR1 is SGHTA and CDR2 is FQGNSA. The CDR3 DNA sequence: TGTGCCAGCAGCAGCCGTCAGGGCGCTAATGAAAAACTGTTTTTT. This gives the protein CASSSRQGANEKLFF.

The chain couples TRBV11-2 to TRBJ1-3; no firm D call. The germline V gene has CDR1 SGHAT and CDR2 FQNNGV. CDR3 length: 16 residues. V dropped 1 base and J dropped 1 base, with 11 bases sitting between them. As DNA, the CDR3 is TGTGCCAGCAGCTTAGTCAATGGACTTTCTGGAAACACCATATATTTT. Translation gives CASSLVNGLSGNTIYF.

V gene TRBV28 combines with J gene TRBJ2-7; D is undetermined. Germline V CDR1 and CDR2: MDHEN, SYDVKM. Trimming removed 2 bases at V and 6 bases at J, with 17 bases between. This CDR3 has 15 residues. The CDR3 is CASSLPGSAMAEQYF. DNA of the CDR3: TGTGCCAGCAGTTTACCCGGATCCGCGATGGCCGAGCAGTACTTC.

CDR3 loop: CASSVVVNNEQFF. The DNA of the CDR3 is TGTGCCAGCAGCGTAGTCGTTAACAATGAGCAGTTCTTC. This chain connects TRBV9 to TRBJ2-1; unclear D gene. Trimming pared 0 bases from V and 5 bases from J, leaving 6 bases between. Germline CDR1 reads SGDLS; CDR2 reads YYNGEE. The CDR3 extends over 13 amino acids.

V is TRBV10-2 and J is TRBJ1-5; the D gene is possibly TRBD1 (5 bases). This CDR3 has 14 amino acids. With 6 bases removed from V and 6 bases from J, the gap between germline ends came to 15 bases. Germline CDR1 is WSHSY and CDR2 is SAAADI. As DNA, the CDR3 is TGCGCCAGCAGGGCGGGGCGCGAGGGTCAGCCCCAGCATTTT. Protein: CASRAGREGQPQHF.

J is TRBJ2-2 and V is TRBV5-6, with TRBD1 identical over 7 bases. Germline values: CDR1 SGHDT, CDR2 YYEEEE. V trimming: 2 bases; J trimming: 0 bases; junction bases outside the gene matches: 4. The CDR3 runs to 16 residues. The DNA of the CDR3 is TGTGCCAGCAGCTTCCTCGGGACAGCGAACACCGGGGAGCTGTTTTTT. Translated, it gives CASSFLGTANTGELFF.

The rearrangement links TRBV11-2 to TRBJ1-2; D unresolved. Trimming stripped 5 bases from V and 3 bases from J, with 10 bases between. Germline V gene lookup returns CDR1 SGHAT and CDR2 FQNNGV. The CDR3 consists of 13 residues. The CDR3 nucleotides read TGTGCCAGCAGCCCAGCCTACTACTATGGCTACACCTTC. It codes for CASSPAYYYGYTF.

This chain connects TRBV6-1 to TRBJ2-1, with a tentative D call TRBD2 (6 bases). Germline V lookup: CDR1 MNHNS, CDR2 SASEGT. The CDR3 has 15 residues. With 10 bases removed from V and 6 bases from J, the gap between germline ends came to 22 bases. CDR3 amino acids: CATYWTSGRRNEQFF. CDR3 in DNA: TGTGCCACTTACTGGACCAGCGGGCGTCGCAATGAGCAGTTCTTC.

The CDR3 coding sequence is TGTGCCTGGAGTGTACCCCCAGGGGTGAACACTGAAGCTTTCTTT. Translating it yields CAWSVPPGVNTEAFF. The chain joins TRBV30 to TRBJ1-1, with D possibly being TRBD1 (6 bases). The V end lost 0 bases, the J end lost 0 bases, and 11 bases lay between the germline ends. The CDR3 length is 15 residues. Germline CDR1 is GTSNPN and CDR2 is SVGIG (reference sequence).

The chain combines TRBV5-4 with TRBJ2-3, with 7 bases that match TRBD1. Trimming took 4 bases from V and 6 from J; bases not matched to a gene: 8. Germline-derived CDR1 and CDR2 are SGHNT and YYREEE (reference sequence). The CDR3 runs 14 residues. The CDR3 loop is CASSPKDRPDTQYF. The CDR3 coding sequence is TGTGCCAGCAGCCCAAAGGACAGGCCCGATACGCAGTATTTT.

The rearrangement joins TRBV2 to TRBJ1-1; 7 nucleotides line up with TRBD1. The CDR3 has 15 amino acids. CDR1 is SNHLY, CDR2 FYNNEI, per germline. With 5 bases clipped from V and 3 bases from J, the junction kept 9 bases outside the gene matches. The CDR3 region has the DNA TGTGCCAGCAGTCCACAGGGGAAGGGTGACACTGAAGCTTTCTTT. It yields the protein CASSPQGKGDTEAFF.

This chain joins TRBV28 and TRBJ2-7; TRBD2 matches 9 bases. V shed 3 bases and J 0 bases; nucleotides not matched to a gene: 6. Germline CDR1 reads MDHEN; CDR2 reads SYDVKM. The CDR3 is 16 residues long. CDR3 coding DNA: TGTGCCAGCAGTTTCTCCCTAGCGGGGCTCTCCTACGAGCAGTACTTC. This gives the protein CASSFSLAGLSYEQYF. Together with reference TRBV28 and TRBJ2-7, the CDR3 gives the full variable domain: DVKVTQSSRYLVKRTGEKVFLECVQDMDHENMFWYRQDPGLGLRLIYFSYDVKMKEKGDIPEGYSVSREKKERFSLILESASTNQTSMYLCASSFSLAGLSYEQYFGPGTRLTVT.

V gene TRBV5-1 combines with J gene TRBJ2-3; D is ambiguous. The CDR3 is made up of 18 amino acids. V was shortened by 1 base and J by 1 base, with 19 bases between the two germline ends. CDR1 SGHRS and CDR2 YFSETQ come from the germline V gene. In nucleotides, the CDR3 is TGCGCCAGCAGCTTGTCCCACGGTTCGGGCAGCCGCACAGATACGCAGTATTTT. It encodes CASSLSHGSGSRTDTQYF.

This chain joins TRBV6-6 and TRBJ2-1, with TRBD2 matching 7 bases. V lost 5 bases and J lost 8; bases outside the gene matches: 0. The germline gives CDR1 MNHNY, CDR2 SVGAGI (reference sequence). This CDR3 contains 11 residues. The CDR3 loop is CASSLADEQFF. The CDR3 nucleotides are TGTGCCAGCAGTCTAGCGGATGAGCAGTTCTTC.